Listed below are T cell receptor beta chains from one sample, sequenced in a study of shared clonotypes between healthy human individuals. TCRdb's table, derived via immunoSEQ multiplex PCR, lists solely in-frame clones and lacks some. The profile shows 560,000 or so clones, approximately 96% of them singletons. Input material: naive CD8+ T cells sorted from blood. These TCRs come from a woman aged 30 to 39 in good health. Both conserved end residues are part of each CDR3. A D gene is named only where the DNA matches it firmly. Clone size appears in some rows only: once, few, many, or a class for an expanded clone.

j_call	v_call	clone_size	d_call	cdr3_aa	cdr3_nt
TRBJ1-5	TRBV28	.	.	CASSPVFEVNQPQHF	TGTGCCAGCAGCCCTGTTTTTGAGGTCAATCAGCCCCAGCATTTT
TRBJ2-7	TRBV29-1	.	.	CSATGTSNEQYF	TGCAGCGCGACAGGGACTTCAAACGAGCAGTACTTC
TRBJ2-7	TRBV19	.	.	CASSAGPYEQYF	TGTGCCAGTAGTGCAGGGCCGTACGAGCAGTACTTC
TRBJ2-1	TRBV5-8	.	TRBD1	CASSLRGTGSNEQFF	TGTGCCAGCAGCTTGCGAGGGACAGGGAGCAATGAGCAGTTCTTC
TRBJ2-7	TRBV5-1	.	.	CASSLEDGVAYEQYF	TGCGCCAGCAGCTTGGAGGACGGAGTCGCCTACGAGCAGTACTTC
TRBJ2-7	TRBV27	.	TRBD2	CASSYTSGRSHEQYF	TGTGCCAGCAGTTACACTAGCGGGAGGAGCCACGAGCAGTACTTC
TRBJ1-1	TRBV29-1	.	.	CSVEDRGREAFF	TGCAGCGTTGAAGATCGGGGCAGGGAAGCTTTCTTT
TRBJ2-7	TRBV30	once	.	CASRTLGMYEQYF	TGTGCCTCACGGACACTAGGAATGTACGAGCAGTACTTC
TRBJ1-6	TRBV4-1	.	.	CASSPRGGSPLHF	TGCGCCAGCAGCCCCCGGGGCGGGTCACCCCTCCACTTT
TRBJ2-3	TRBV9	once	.	CASSVWGSSTDTQYF	TGTGCCAGCAGCGTATGGGGTTCTAGCACAGATACGCAGTATTTT
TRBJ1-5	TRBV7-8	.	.	CASSLAAGRNSNQPQHF	TGTGCCAGCAGCTTAGCGGCGGGACGGAATAGCAATCAGCCCCAGCATTTT
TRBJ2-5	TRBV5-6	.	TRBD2	CASSLGLADETQYF	TGTGCCAGCAGCTTGGGACTAGCGGATGAGACCCAGTACTTC
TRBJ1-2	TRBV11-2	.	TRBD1	CASSLLRGTGARYGYTF	TGTGCCAGCAGCTTATTAAGGGGGACAGGTGCCCGGTATGGCTACACCTTC
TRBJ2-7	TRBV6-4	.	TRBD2	CASRASGSYEQYF	TGTGCCAGCAGGGCCAGCGGGAGTTACGAGCAGTACTTC
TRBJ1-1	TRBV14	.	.	CASSPRSGRANTEAFF	TGTGCCAGCAGCCCAAGATCGGGCAGGGCGAACACTGAAGCTTTCTTT
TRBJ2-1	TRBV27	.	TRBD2	CASSLGTSSNDEQFF	TGTGCCAGCAGTCTTGGGACTAGCTCCAACGATGAGCAGTTCTTC
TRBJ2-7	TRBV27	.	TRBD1	CASSFGTGGEQYF	TGTGCCAGCAGTTTTGGGACAGGCGGGGAGCAGTACTTC
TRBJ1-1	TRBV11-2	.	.	CASSTFSGEAFF	TGTGCCAGCAGCACCTTCTCGGGTGAAGCTTTCTTT
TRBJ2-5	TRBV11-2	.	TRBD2	CASSLFAGVSETQYF	TGTGCCAGCAGCTTATTCGCGGGAGTATCAGAGACCCAGTACTTC
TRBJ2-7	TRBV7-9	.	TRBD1	CASSLALDRASEQYF	TGTGCCAGCAGCTTAGCCTTGGACAGGGCGAGCGAGCAGTACTTC
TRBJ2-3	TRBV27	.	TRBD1	CASRPRQGVSDTQYF	TGTGCCAGCAGGCCTCGACAGGGGGTGTCAGATACGCAGTATTTT
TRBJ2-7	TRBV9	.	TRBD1	CASSQTRDRSIYEQYF	TGTGCCAGCAGCCAGACCAGGGACAGGTCAATCTACGAGCAGTACTTC
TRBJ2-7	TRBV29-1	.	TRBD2	CSVGLSGSMYEQYF	TGCAGCGTTGGCCTGAGCGGGAGTATGTACGAGCAGTACTTC
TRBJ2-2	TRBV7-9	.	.	CASSLVTGSNTGELFF	TGTGCCAGCAGCTTAGTGACGGGATCGAACACCGGGGAGCTGTTTTTT